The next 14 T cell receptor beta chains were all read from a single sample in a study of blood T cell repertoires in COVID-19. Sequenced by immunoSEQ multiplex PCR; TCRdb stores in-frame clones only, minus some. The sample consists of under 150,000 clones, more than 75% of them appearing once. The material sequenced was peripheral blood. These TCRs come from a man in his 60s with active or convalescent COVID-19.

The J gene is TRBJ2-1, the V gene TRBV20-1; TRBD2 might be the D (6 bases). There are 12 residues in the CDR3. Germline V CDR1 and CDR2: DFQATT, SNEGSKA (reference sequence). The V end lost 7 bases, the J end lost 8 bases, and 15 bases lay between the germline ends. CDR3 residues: CSVSPWGDEQFF. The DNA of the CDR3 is TGCAGTGTTAGTCCTTGGGGGGATGAGCAGTTCTTC.

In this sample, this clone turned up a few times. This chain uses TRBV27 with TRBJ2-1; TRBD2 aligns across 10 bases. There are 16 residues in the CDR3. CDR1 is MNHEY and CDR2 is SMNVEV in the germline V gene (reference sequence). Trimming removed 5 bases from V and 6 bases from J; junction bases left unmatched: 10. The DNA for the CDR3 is TGTGCCAGCAGTCCCTCTGGGAGCGGGAGGGCCAATGAGCAGTTCTTC. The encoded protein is CASSPSGSGRANEQFF.

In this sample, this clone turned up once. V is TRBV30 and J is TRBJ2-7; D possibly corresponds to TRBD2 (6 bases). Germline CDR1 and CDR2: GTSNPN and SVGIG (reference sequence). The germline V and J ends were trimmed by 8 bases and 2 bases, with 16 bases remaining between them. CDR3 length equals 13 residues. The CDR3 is CAGGTPGAYEQYF. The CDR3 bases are TGTGCCGGAGGGACCCCCGGTGCCTACGAGCAGTACTTC.

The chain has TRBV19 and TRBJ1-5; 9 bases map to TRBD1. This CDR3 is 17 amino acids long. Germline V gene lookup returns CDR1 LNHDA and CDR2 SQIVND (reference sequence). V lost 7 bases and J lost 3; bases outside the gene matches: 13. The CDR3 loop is CASTRGTGTGSNQPQHF. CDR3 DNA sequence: TGTGCCAGTACCAGGGGGACCGGGACAGGGTCCAATCAGCCCCAGCATTTT.

Here the CDR3 DNA reads TGTGCCAGCAGCCGAAAGGGGGGACTAGCGGGATTCTCCTACAATGAGCAGTTCTTC. The encoded protein is CASSRKGGLAGFSYNEQFF. This sequence joins TRBV13 and TRBJ2-1; 13 nucleotides line up with TRBD2. CDR3 length: 19 residues. Trimming removed 5 bases from V and 0 bases from J; junction bases left unmatched: 10. Looked up from germline, CDR1 is PRHDT and CDR2 is FYEKMQ (reference sequence).

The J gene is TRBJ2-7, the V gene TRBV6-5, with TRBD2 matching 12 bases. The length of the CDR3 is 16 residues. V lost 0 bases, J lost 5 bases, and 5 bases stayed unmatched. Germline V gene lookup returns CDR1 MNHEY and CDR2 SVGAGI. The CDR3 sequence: CASSYSRLAGAHEQYF. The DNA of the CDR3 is TGTGCCAGCAGTTACTCGCGACTAGCGGGAGCCCACGAGCAGTACTTC.

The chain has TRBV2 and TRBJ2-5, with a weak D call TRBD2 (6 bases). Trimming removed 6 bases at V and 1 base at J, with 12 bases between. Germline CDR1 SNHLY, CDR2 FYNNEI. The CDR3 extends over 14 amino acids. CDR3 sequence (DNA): TGTGCCAGCAGCATAGTGGGACTCCAAGAGACCCAGTACTTC. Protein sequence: CASSIVGLQETQYF. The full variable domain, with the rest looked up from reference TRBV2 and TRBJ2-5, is EPEVTQTPSHQVTQMGQEVILRCVPISNHLYFYWYRQILGQKVEFLVSFYNNEISEKSEIFDDQFSVERPDGSNFTLKIRSTKLEDSAMYFCASSIVGLQETQYFGPGTRLLVL.

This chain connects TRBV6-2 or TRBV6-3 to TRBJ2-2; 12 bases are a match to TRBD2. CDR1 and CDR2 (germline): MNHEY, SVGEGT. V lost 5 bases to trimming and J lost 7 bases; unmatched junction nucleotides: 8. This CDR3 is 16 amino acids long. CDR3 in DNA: TGTGCCAGCAGTACGGCTAGCGGGAGGGGGTACGGGGAGCTGTTTTTT. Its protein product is CASSTASGRGYGELFF.

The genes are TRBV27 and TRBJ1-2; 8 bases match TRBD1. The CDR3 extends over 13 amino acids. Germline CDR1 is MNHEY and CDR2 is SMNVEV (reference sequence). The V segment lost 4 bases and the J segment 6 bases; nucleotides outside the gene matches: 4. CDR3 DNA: TGTGCCAGCAGTTCTACGACAGGGGATGGCTACACCTTC. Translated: CASSSTTGDGYTF.

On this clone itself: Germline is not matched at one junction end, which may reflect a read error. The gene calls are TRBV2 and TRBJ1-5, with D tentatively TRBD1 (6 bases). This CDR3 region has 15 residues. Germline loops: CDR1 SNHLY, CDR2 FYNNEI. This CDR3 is CASREDRSGGQPQHF. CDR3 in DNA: TGTGCCAGCAGAGAAGACAGGTCGGGTGGGCAGCCCCAGCATTTT. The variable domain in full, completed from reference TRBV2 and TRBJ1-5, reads EPEVTQTPSHQVTQMGQEVILRCVPISNHLYFYWYRQILGQKVEFLVSFYNNEISEKSEIFDDQFSVERPDGSNFTLKIRSTKLEDSAMYFCASREDRSGGQPQHFGDGTRLSIL.

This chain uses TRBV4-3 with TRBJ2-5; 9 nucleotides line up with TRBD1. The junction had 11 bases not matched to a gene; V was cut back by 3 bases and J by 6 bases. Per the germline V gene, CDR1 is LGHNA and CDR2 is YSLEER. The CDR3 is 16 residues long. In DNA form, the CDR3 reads TGCGCCAGCAGCCAGGACGCACAGGGGGCGTTGAAGACCCAGTACTTC. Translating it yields CASSQDAQGALKTQYF.

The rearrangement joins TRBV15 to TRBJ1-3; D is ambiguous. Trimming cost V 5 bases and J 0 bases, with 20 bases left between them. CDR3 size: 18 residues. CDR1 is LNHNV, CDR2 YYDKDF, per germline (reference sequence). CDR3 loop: CATSPHISAADSGNTIYF. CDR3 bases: TGTGCCACCAGCCCACACATTTCGGCGGCCGACTCTGGAAACACCATATATTTT.

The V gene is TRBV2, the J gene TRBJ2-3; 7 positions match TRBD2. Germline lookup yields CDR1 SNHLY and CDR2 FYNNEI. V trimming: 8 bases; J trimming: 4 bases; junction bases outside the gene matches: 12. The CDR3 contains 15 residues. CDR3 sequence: CASSPLGGSADTQYF. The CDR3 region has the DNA TGTGCCAGCTCCCCGCTCGGCGGGAGTGCAGATACGCAGTATTTT. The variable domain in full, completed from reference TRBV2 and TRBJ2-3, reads EPEVTQTPSHQVTQMGQEVILRCVPISNHLYFYWYRQILGQKVEFLVSFYNNEISEKSEIFDDQFSVERPDGSNFTLKIRSTKLEDSAMYFCASSPLGGSADTQYFGPGTRLTVL.

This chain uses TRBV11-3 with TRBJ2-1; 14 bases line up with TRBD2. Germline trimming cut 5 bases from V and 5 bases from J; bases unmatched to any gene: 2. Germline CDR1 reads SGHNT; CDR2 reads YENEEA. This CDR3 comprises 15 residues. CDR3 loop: CASSQTSGRDNEQFF. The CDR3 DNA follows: TGTGCCAGCAGCCAGACTAGCGGGAGGGACAATGAGCAGTTCTTC.